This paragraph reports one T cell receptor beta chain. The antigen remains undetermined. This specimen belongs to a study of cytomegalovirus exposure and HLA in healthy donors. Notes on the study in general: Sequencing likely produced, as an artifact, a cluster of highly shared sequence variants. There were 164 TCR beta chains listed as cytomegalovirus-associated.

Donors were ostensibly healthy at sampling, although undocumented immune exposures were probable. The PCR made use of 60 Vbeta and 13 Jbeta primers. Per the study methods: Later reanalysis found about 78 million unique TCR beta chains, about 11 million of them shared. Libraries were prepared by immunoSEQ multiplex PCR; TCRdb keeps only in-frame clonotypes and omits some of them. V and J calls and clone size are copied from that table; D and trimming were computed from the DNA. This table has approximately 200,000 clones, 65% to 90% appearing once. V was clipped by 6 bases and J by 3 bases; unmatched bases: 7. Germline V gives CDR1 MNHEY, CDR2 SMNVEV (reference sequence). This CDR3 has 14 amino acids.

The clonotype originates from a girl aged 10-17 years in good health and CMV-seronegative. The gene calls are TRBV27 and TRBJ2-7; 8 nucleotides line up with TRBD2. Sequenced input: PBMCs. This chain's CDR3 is CASRRAGARYEQYF. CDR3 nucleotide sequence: TGTGCCAGCAGGCGAGCGGGAGCCCGCTACGAGCAGTACTTC.